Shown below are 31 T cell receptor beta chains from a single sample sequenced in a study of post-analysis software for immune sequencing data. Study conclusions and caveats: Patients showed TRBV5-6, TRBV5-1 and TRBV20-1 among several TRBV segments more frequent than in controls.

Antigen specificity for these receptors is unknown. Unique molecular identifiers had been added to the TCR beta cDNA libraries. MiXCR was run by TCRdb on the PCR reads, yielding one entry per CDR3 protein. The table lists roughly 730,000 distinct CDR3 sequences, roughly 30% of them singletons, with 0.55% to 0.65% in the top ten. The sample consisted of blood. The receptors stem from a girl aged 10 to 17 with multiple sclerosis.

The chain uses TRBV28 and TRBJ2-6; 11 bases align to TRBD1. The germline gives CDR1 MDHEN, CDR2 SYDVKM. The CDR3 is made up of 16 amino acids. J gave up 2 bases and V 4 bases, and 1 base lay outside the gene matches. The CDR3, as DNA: TGTGCCAGCAGTTGGACAGGGGGCACTGGGGCCAACGTCCTGACTTTC. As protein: CASSWTGGTGANVLTF.

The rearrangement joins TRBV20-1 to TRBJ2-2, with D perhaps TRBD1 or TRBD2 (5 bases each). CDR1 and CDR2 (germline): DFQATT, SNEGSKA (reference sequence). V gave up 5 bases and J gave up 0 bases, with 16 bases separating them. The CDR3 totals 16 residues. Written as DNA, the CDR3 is TGCAGTGCTGGGGGATTAAGGGCCTCGAACACCGGGGAGCTGTTTTTT. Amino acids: CSAGGLRASNTGELFF.

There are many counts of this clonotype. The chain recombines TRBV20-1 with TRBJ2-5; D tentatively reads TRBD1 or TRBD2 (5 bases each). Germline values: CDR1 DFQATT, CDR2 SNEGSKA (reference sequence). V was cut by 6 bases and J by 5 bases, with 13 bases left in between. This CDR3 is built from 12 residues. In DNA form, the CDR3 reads TGCAGTGCCGATAGGGACCGGGAGACCCAGTACTTC. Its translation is CSADRDRETQYF.

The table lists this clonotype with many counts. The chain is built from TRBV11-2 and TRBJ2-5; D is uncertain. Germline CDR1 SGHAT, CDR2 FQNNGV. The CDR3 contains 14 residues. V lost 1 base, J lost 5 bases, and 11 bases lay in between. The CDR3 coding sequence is TGTGCCAGCAGCTTAGCTCCCGGTGGGGAGACCCAGTACTTC. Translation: CASSLAPGGETQYF.

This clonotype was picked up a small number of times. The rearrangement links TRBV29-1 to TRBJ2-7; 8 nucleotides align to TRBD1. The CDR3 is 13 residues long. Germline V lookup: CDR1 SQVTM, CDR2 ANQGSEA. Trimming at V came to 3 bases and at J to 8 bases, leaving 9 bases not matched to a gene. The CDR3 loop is CSVEATGVKKQYF. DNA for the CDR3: TGCAGCGTTGAGGCGACAGGGGTAAAGAAGCAGTACTTC.

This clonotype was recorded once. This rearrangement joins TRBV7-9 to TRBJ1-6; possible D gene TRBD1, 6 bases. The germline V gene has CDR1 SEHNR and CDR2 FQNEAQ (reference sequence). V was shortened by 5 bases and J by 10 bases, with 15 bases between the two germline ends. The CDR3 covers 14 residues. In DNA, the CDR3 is TGTGCCAGCAGCCTAACAGGGCTAGGGTCACCCCTCCACTTT. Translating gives CASSLTGLGSPLHF.

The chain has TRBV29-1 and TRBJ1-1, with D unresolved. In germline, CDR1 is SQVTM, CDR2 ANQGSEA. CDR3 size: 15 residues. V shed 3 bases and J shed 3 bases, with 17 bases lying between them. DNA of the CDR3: TGCAGCGTTGACCTAGCAGCCGGGTTCTACACTGAAGCTTTCTTT. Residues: CSVDLAAGFYTEAFF.

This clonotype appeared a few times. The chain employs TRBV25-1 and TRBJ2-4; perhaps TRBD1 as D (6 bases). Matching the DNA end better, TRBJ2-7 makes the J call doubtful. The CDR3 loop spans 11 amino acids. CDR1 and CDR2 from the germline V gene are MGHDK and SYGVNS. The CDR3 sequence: CASKQGHEQYF. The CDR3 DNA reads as TGTGCCAGCAAACAGGGCCACGAGCAGTACTTC.

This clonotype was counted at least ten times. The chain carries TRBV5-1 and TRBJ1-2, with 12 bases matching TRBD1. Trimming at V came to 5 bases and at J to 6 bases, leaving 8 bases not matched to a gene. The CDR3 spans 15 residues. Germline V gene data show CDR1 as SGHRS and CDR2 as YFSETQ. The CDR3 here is CASRRLGTGGDGYTF. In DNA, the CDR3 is TGCGCCAGCAGACGCCTGGGGACAGGGGGCGATGGCTACACCTTC. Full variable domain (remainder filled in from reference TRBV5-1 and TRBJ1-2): KAGVTQTPRYLIKTRGQQVTLSCSPISGHRSVSWYQQTPGQGLQFLFEYFSETQRNKGNFPGRFSGRQFSNSRSEMNVSTLELGDSALYLCASRRLGTGGDGYTFGSGTRLTVV.

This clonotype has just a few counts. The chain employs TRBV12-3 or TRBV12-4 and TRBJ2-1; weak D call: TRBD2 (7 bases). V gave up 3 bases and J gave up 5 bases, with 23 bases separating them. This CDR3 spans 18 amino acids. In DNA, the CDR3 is TGTGCCAGCAGTTTGGTCCAGGGGACTTTGCTAGCGGACAATGAGCAGTTCTTC. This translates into CASSLVQGTLLADNEQFF.

CDR3 sequence reads: CASSRQEDSGANVLTF. Here the CDR3 DNA reads TGTGCCAGCAGCCGCCAAGAAGACTCTGGGGCCAACGTCCTGACTTTC. The rearrangement links TRBV4-2 to TRBJ2-6; D unclear. The CDR3 has 16 amino acids. Germline V lookup: CDR1 LGHNA, CDR2 YNFKEQ. Trimming took off 4 bases at V and 0 bases at J, with 10 bases between the two ends.

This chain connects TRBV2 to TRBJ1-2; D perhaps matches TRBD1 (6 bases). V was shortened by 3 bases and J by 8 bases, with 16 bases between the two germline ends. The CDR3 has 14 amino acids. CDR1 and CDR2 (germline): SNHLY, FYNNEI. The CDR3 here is CASSDARQGRGYTF. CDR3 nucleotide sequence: TGTGCCAGCAGTGACGCGCGGCAGGGGAGAGGCTACACCTTC.

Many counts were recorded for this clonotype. The CDR3 region has the DNA TGCAGTGCTTCCGGGACTAGCACAGATACGCAGTATTTT. Translated, it gives CSASGTSTDTQYF. The chain couples TRBV20-1 to TRBJ2-3; a possible D gene is TRBD2 (6 bases). CDR1 DFQATT and CDR2 SNEGSKA come from the germline V gene (reference sequence). The CDR3 has 13 residues. V was shortened by 5 bases and J by 0 bases, with 9 bases between the two germline ends.

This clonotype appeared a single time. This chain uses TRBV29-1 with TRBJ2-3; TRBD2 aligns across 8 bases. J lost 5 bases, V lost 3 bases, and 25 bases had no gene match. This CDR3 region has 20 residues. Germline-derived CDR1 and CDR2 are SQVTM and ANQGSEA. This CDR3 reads CSVDVGTSSIWTLRGDTQYF. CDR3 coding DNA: TGCAGCGTTGACGTAGGGACTAGTTCTATTTGGACCTTGAGGGGAGATACGCAGTATTTT.

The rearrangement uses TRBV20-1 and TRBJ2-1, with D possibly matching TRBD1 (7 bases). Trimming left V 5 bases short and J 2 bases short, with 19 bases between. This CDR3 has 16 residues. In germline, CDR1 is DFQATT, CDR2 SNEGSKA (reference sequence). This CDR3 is CSAHVGGQMAYNEQFF. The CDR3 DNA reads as TGCAGTGCTCACGTGGGGGGACAGATGGCCTACAATGAGCAGTTCTTC.

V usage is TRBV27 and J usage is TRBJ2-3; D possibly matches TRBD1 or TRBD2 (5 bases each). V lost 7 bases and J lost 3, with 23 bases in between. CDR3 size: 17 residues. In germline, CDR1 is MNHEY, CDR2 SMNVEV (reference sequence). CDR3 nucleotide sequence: TGTGCCAGCACCGGGGCAGGGTTTAGGGTGGGTACAGATACGCAGTATTTT. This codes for CASTGAGFRVGTDTQYF.

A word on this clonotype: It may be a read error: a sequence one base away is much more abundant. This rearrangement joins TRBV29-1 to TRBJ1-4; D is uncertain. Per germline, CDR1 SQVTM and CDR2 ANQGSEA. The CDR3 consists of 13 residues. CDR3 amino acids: CSVFSTTNEKRFF. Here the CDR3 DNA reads TGCAGCGTGTTCAGCACAACTAATGAAAAACGGTTTTTT.

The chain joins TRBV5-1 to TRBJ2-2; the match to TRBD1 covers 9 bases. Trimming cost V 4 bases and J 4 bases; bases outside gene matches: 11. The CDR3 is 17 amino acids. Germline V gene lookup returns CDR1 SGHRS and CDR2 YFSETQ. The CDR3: CASSATFDRGGTGELFF. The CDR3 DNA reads TGCGCCAGCAGCGCCACCTTCGACAGGGGGGGCACCGGGGAGCTGTTTTTT.

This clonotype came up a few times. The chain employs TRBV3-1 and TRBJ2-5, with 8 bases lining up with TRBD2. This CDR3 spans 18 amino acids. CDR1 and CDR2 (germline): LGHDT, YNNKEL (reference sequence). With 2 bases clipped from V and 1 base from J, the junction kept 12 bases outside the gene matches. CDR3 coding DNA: TGTGCCAGCAGCCAATACGTCGGGGCGGCGGGGGGCCAAGAGACCCAGTACTTC. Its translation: CASSQYVGAAGGQETQYF.

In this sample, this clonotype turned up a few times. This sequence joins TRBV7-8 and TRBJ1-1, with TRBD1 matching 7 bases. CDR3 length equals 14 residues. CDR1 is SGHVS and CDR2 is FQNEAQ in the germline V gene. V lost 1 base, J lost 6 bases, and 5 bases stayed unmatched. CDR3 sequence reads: CASSLGTGEPEAFF. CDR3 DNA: TGTGCCAGCAGCTTAGGGACAGGCGAGCCTGAAGCTTTCTTT.

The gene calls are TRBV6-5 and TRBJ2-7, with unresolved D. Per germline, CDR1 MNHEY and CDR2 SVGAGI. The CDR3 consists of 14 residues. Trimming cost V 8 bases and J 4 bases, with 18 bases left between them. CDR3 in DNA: TGTGCCAGCGGGGTCCGTCCCATCGGATACGAGCAGTACTTC. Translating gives CASGVRPIGYEQYF.

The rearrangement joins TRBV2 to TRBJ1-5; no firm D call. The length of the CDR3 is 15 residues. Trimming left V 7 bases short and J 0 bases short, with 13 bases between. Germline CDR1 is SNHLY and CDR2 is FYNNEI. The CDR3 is CASMDGQYSNQPQHF. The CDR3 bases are TGTGCCAGCATGGACGGCCAATATAGCAATCAGCCCCAGCATTTT.

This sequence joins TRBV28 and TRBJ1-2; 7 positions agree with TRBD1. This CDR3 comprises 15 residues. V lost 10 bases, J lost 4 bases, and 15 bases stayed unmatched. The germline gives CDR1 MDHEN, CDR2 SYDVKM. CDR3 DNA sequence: TGTGCCAACAGCCCTATTGGACAGGCCCGCTATGGCTACACCTTC. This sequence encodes CANSPIGQARYGYTF.

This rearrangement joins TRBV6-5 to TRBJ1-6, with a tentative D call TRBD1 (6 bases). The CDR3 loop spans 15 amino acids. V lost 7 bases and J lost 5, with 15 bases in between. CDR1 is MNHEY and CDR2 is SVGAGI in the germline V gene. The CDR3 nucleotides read TGTGCCAGCATGTACGAGGGGGGCGATAATTCACCCCTCCACTTT. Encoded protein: CASMYEGGDNSPLHF.

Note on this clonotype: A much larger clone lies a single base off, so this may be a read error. CDR3 DNA sequence: TGCAGTGCTACCCGGACAGGGTGGGGGTACGAGCAGTACTTC. It codes for CSATRTGWGYEQYF. V usage is TRBV20-1 and J usage is TRBJ2-5, with 8 bases matching TRBD1. The J call is doubtful: the DNA matches TRBJ2-7 better. Germline CDR1 reads DFQATT; CDR2 reads SNEGSKA (reference sequence). This CDR3 has 14 amino acids.

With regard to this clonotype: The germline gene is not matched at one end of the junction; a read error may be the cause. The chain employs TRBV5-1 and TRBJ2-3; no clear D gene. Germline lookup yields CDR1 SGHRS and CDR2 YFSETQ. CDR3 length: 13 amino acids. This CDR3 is CGSSLVKGDTQYF. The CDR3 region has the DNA TGCGGCAGCAGCTTGGTTAAGGGTGATACGCAGTATTTT.

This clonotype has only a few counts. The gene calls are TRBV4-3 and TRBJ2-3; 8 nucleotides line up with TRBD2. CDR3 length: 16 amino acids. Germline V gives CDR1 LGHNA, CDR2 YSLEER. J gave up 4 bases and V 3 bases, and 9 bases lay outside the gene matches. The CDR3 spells CASSQAGTRTADTQYF. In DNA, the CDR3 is TGCGCCAGCAGCCAGGCCGGGACTAGGACCGCAGATACGCAGTATTTT.

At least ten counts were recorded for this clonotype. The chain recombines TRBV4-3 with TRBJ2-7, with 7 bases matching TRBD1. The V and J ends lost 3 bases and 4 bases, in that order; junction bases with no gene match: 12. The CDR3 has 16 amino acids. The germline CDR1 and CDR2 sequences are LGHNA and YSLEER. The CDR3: CASSQTYRGSGYEQYF. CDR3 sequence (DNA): TGCGCCAGCAGCCAGACTTACAGGGGATCCGGGTACGAGCAGTACTTC.

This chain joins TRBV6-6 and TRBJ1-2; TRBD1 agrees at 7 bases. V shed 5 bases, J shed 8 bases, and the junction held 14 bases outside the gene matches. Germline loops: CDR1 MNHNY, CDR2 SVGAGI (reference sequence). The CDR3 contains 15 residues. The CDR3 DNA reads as TGTGCCAGCAGTCTAGGGGACAGATCAGGGCAAGGCTACACCTTC. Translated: CASSLGDRSGQGYTF.

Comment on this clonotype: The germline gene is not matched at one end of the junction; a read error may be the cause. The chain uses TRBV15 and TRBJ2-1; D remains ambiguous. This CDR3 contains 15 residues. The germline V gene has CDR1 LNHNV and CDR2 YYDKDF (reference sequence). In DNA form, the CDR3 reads TGTGCCACCAGCAGAGAGTCACTAAAAGACAATGAGCAGTTATTC. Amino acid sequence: CATSRESLKDNEQLF.

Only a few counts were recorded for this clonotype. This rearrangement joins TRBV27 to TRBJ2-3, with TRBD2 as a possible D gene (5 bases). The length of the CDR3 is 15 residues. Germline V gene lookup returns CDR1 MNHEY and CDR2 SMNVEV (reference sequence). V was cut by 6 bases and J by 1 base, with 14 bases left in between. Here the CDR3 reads CASSEYKRGTDTQYF. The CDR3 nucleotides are TGTGCCAGCAGCGAGTACAAGAGGGGCACAGATACGCAGTATTTT.